The rows below give T cell receptor beta chains drawn from one sample of a study of T cell repertoires in cytomegalovirus infection. Their antigens are not known. TCRdb ran MiXCR on the reads and lists one entry per CDR3 protein. The sample includes around 360,000 distinct CDR3 sequences, 34% of them seen just once. The sample in question was cultured PBMCs, obtained from culture after CMV antigen stimulation. These receptor sequences come from a human donor in good health (CMV status not recorded). Some clones in this sample may be carry-over from other donors' samples. Each CDR3 is given with its conserved first and last residue. The order of the fields is CDR3 DNA, CDR3 protein, CDR3 length, J gene, D gene, clone size, V gene. The D gene is left open where the match is weak. Size is stated for part of the rows, as once, few or many counts, or as a class when the clone is expanded.

TGTGCCAGCAGCTCATGGGGTACAGATACGCAGTATTTT	CASSSWGTDTQYF	13	TRBJ2-3	NA	NA	TRBV7-2
TGTGCCAGCAGTTACTCGATCCAGGGGTTGCGGGGCACTGAAGCTTTCTTT	CASSYSIQGLRGTEAFF	17	TRBJ1-1	NA	NA	TRBV6-6
TGTGCCAGCAGTCCATTACAGGGGTCGAACACTGAAGCTTTCTTT	CASSPLQGSNTEAFF	15	TRBJ1-1	TRBD1	NA	TRBV27
TGTGCCAGCAGCTTCTACAGCCGCTCCTACAATGAGCAGTTCTTC	CASSFYSRSYNEQFF	15	TRBJ2-1	NA	NA	TRBV7-2
TGTGCCAGCAGCTTATCCGGGGCCAATGAGCAGTTCTTC	CASSLSGANEQFF	13	TRBJ2-1	NA	once	TRBV7-3
TGTGCCAGCAGCTTAGGGACAGGGGGTAACGGGGAGCTGTTTTTT	CASSLGTGGNGELFF	15	TRBJ2-2	TRBD1	few	TRBV7-8
TGTGCCAGCAGCTTAGAGTATCATCAGCCCCAGCATTTT	CASSLEYHQPQHF	13	TRBJ1-5	NA	few	TRBV7-8
TGTGCCAGCAGCATGGAAGGGGATGAAAAACTGTTTTTT	CASSMEGDEKLFF	13	TRBJ1-4	NA	few	TRBV4-2
TGTGCCAGTAGCCTCGGACTAGCGGGGCTAGCCAAAGACATTCAGTACTTC	CASSLGLAGLAKDIQYF	17	TRBJ2-4	TRBD2	NA	TRBV7-2
TGTGCCAGTAGTCCACTAGCGGGTATCAATGAGCAGTTCTTC	CASSPLAGINEQFF	14	TRBJ2-1	TRBD2	few	TRBV19
TGTGCCAGCAGTTCCCCTATCAGTGGTGAAGCTTTCTTT	CASSSPISGEAFF	13	TRBJ1-1	NA	NA	TRBV6-5
TGCAGCGCAGGGGACAGATCATACAATGAGCAGTTCTTC	CSAGDRSYNEQFF	13	TRBJ2-1	TRBD1	NA	TRBV29-1
TGTGCCATCAGCGGAGACAGGAGCGGCAATCAGCCCCAGCATTTT	CAISGDRSGNQPQHF	15	TRBJ1-5	NA	NA	TRBV10-3
TGCAGTGCGAGAAGGACAGGGCCCTTAAACTATGGCTACACCTTC	CSARRTGPLNYGYTF	15	TRBJ1-2	TRBD1	NA	TRBV20-1
TGTGCCAGCAGCCCCCGGGACAGGGCCCTCCGCCTGTACTTC	CASSPRDRALRLYF	14	TRBJ2-5	TRBD1	few	TRBV11-2
TGTGCCAGCAGCTATACTTCCGGGACAGCAATTAATTCACCCCTCCACTTT	CASSYTSGTAINSPLHF	17	TRBJ1-6	TRBD1	many	TRBV7-2
TGTGCCAGCAGCTTAATGGGCTCTGGGGCCAACGTCCTGACTTTC	CASSLMGSGANVLTF	15	TRBJ2-6	NA	NA	TRBV7-4
TGTGCCATCAGTGCTAGAACGGACCAAGAGACCCAGTACTTC	CAISARTDQETQYF	14	TRBJ2-5	NA	once	TRBV10-3
TGTGCCACCAGTGATAGAGGGACTGGGGACGTCGGCTACACCTTC	CATSDRGTGDVGYTF	15	TRBJ1-2	NA	NA	TRBV24-1